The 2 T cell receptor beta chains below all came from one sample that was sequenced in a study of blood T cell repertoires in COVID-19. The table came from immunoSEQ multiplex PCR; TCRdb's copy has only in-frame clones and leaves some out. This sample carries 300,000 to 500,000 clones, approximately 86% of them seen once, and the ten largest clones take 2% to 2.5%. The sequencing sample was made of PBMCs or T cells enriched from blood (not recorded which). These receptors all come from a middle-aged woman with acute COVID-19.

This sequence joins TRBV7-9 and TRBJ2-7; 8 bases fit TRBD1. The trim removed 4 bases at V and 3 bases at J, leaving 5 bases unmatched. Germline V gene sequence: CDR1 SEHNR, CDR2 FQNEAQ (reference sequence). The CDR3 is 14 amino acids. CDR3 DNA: TGTGCCAGCAGCTCCCCCAGGGGGCACTACGAGCAGTACTTC. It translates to CASSSPRGHYEQYF.

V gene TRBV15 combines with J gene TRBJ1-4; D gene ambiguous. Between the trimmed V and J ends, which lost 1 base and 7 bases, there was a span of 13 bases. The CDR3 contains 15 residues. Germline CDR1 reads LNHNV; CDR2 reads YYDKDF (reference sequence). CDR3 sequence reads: CATSRAIIASEKLFF. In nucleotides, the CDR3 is TGTGCCACCAGCAGAGCTATCATCGCGAGTGAAAAACTGTTTTTT.